These 28 T cell receptor beta chains were sequenced from one sample in a study of metastatic and nonmetastatic thyroid tumors. Nobody among the patients had been given any treatment before thyroid surgery. Using MiXCR, TCRdb reanalyzed the PCR reads. This sample yields 35,000 to 45,000 clones, of which 9% to 14% are seen a single time; roughly 9% belongs to the top ten. The sequenced material came from blood. Receptors were obtained from a male donor with papillary thyroid cancer or a benign thyroid nodule (not recorded which). Some clones in this sample may be carry-over from other donors' samples.

This clone occurred many times. This specimen includes other DNA sequences encoding the same CDR3. This chain joins TRBV9 and TRBJ2-1, with a tentative D call TRBD2 (6 bases). Germline assignment: CDR1 SGDLS and CDR2 YYNGEE. The CDR3 is 15 residues long. V dropped 4 bases and J dropped 1 base, with 12 bases sitting between them. The CDR3 region is CASSRSGSSYNEQFF. For the CDR3, the DNA is TGTGCCAGCAGCCGAAGCGGGTCTTCCTACAATGAGCAGTTCTTC. Combining the CDR3 with reference TRBV9 and TRBJ2-1 gives the whole variable domain DSGVTQTPKHLITATGQRVTLRCSPRSGDLSVYWYQQSLDQGLQFLIQYYNGEERAKGNILERFSAQQFPDLHSELNLSSLELGDSALYFCASSRSGSSYNEQFFGPGTRLTVL.

The V and J genes are TRBV30 and TRBJ2-7; 15 bases match TRBD2. Germline CDR1 is GTSNPN and CDR2 is SVGIG (reference sequence). The CDR3 is 15 amino acids. V gave up 2 bases and J gave up 4 bases; unmatched junction bases: 3. The CDR3 DNA follows: TGTGCCTGGAGTTTTGGACTAGCGGGAGGGTACGAGCAGTACTTC. Protein sequence: CAWSFGLAGGYEQYF. Together with reference TRBV30 and TRBJ2-7, the CDR3 gives the full variable domain: SQTIHQWPATLVQPVGSPLSLECTVEGTSNPNLYWYRQAAGRGLQLLFYSVGIGQISSEVPQNLSASRPQDRQFILSSKKLLLSDSGFYLCAWSFGLAGGYEQYFGPGTRLTVT.

This clone was counted once. A junction end diverges from the germline sequence, so it may reflect a read error. J is TRBJ2-5 and V is TRBV5-1, with 9 bases fitting TRBD1. Germline V gene data show CDR1 as SGHRS and CDR2 as YFSETQ. The CDR3 has 15 amino acids. This CDR3 reads CASSYDRGSQETKYF. CDR3 DNA sequence: TGCGCCAGCAGCTACGACAGGGGGTCACAAGAGACCAAGTACTTC.

In its sample, this clone was seen once. Being one base from a much bigger clone, this may be a read error. J is TRBJ2-7 and V is TRBV4-1; possible D gene TRBD2, 6 bases. Trimming cost V 0 bases and J 8 bases, with 26 bases left between them. CDR1 MGHRA and CDR2 YSYEKL come from the germline V gene. The CDR3 covers 18 residues. CDR3 amino acids: CASSQDGRGSSGAYKQYF. DNA for the CDR3: TGCGCCAGCAGCCAAGACGGGCGAGGATCATCGGGAGCATACAAGCAGTACTTC.

In its sample, this clone was seen many times. This chain uses TRBV9 with TRBJ1-3, with D maybe TRBD1 (6 bases). The CDR3 spans 14 residues. V was cut by 7 bases and J by 3 bases, with 14 bases left in between. From germline, CDR1 is SGDLS and CDR2 YYNGEE. The CDR3 bases are TGTGCCAGCCAGGGGACGGACAGTGGAAACACCATATATTTT. Protein: CASQGTDSGNTIYF.

This clone was seen many times. The chain couples TRBV2 to TRBJ2-1; 11 nucleotides agree with TRBD2. This CDR3 is built from 14 residues. Trimming at V came to 2 bases and at J to 12 bases, leaving 6 bases not matched to a gene. The germline CDR1 and CDR2 sequences are SNHLY and FYNNEI. This CDR3 is CASSEMLAGGRQFF. In DNA, the CDR3 is TGTGCCAGCAGTGAAATGCTAGCGGGAGGCAGGCAGTTCTTC.

This clone was recorded many times. A junction boundary mismatches the germline segment, possibly from a read error. The chain employs TRBV10-2 and TRBJ1-2; D is unresolved. Germline V gene lookup returns CDR1 WSHSY and CDR2 SAAADI. The CDR3 is 14 residues long. The CDR3 protein is CASRDGASNYGYTF. The DNA of the CDR3 is TGCGCCAGCCGTGACGGCGCATCTAACTATGGCTACACCTTC.

The gene calls are TRBV20-1 and TRBJ2-7, with D possibly TRBD1 on 6 matching bases. V gave up 1 base and J gave up 4 bases, with 20 bases separating them. This CDR3 spans 16 amino acids. The V gene's germline CDR1 is DFQATT and CDR2 SNEGSKA (reference sequence). DNA of the CDR3: TGCAGTGCTAGAGCGGATGGAACAGGGCGGTCTTACGAGCAGTACTTC. Translation gives CSARADGTGRSYEQYF.

This clone showed up just a few times. This chain connects TRBV5-4 to TRBJ2-5; D gene ambiguous. Germline CDR1 SGHNT, CDR2 YYREEE (reference sequence). V was cut by 4 bases and J by 5 bases, with 15 bases left in between. This CDR3 is 14 amino acids long. CDR3 amino acids: CASSREYVGETQYF. CDR3 sequence (DNA): TGTGCCAGCAGCCGAGAATACGTTGGGGAGACCCAGTACTTC.

This clone has a count of ten or more. The V and J genes are TRBV12-3 or TRBV12-4 and TRBJ1-2; TRBD1 matches 8 bases. The CDR3 is made up of 13 amino acids. J lost 2 bases, V lost 7 bases, and 3 bases had no gene match. The CDR3 DNA reads as TGTGCCAGCAAACAGGGGGAGAACTATGGCTACACCTTC. Translating gives CASKQGENYGYTF.

This clone was recorded many times. The V and J genes are TRBV5-1 and TRBJ1-4; no clear D. V lost 2 bases, J lost 5 bases, and 7 bases lay in between. The CDR3 spans 13 residues. In germline, CDR1 is SGHRS, CDR2 YFSETQ. The DNA of the CDR3 is TGCGCCAGCAGCTTAGGACGAAATGAAAAACTGTTTTTT. It specifies CASSLGRNEKLFF.

This sequence joins TRBV2 and TRBJ2-4; TRBD2 is a possible D gene (6 bases). Trimming removed 8 bases at V and 7 bases at J, with 6 bases between. Germline loops: CDR1 SNHLY, CDR2 FYNNEI. The length of the CDR3 is 10 residues. For the CDR3, the DNA is TGTGCCAGCGGGGGGAACATTCAGTACTTC. As protein: CASGGNIQYF.

In the case of this clone: A much bigger clone sits one base away, suggesting this may be a read error. Other DNA sequences in the sample encode the same CDR3. The chain employs TRBV7-2 and TRBJ2-3; possibly TRBD2 for D (6 bases). The V and J ends lost 3 bases and 5 bases respectively, with 9 bases between them. The CDR3 has 13 amino acids. CDR1 is SGHTA, CDR2 FQGNSA, per germline. In nucleotides, the CDR3 is TGTGCCAGCAGCTTTAGCGGTAGAGATACGCAGTATTTT. Residues: CASSFSGRDTQYF.

In this sample, this clone turned up many times. The gene calls are TRBV5-1 and TRBJ1-1, with 7 bases fitting TRBD1. This CDR3 contains 14 residues. V trimming: 3 bases; J trimming: 2 bases; junction bases outside the gene matches: 4. CDR1 SGHRS and CDR2 YFSETQ come from the germline V gene. The CDR3 protein is CASSSQGRNTEAFF. CDR3 nucleotide sequence: TGCGCCAGCAGCTCACAGGGGCGCAACACTGAAGCTTTCTTT.

This clone was counted many times. The chain recombines TRBV28 with TRBJ1-1, with D possibly TRBD1 on 6 matching bases. The CDR3 loop spans 13 amino acids. Germline CDR1 reads MDHEN; CDR2 reads SYDVKM. The V and J ends lost 10 bases and 4 bases respectively, with 16 bases between them. CDR3 residues: CATKNMDSTEAFF. CDR3 DNA: TGTGCCACGAAGAACATGGACAGCACTGAAGCTTTCTTT.

The chain links TRBV3-1 to TRBJ1-1; possible D gene TRBD1, 5 bases. CDR1 is LGHDT and CDR2 is YNNKEL in the germline V gene (reference sequence). The CDR3 is 17 residues long. Trimming cost V 1 base and J 1 base, with 16 bases left between them. CDR3 sequence: CASSQGGFVTGNTEAFF. CDR3 nucleotides: TGTGCCAGCAGCCAAGGAGGTTTCGTTACAGGGAACACTGAAGCTTTCTTT.

This clone is labeled medium-sized (0.01 to 0.1%). The chain couples TRBV28 to TRBJ2-7, with 7 bases matching TRBD1. The V gene's germline CDR1 is MDHEN and CDR2 SYDVKM. The J segment lost 3 bases and the V segment lost 6 bases, leaving 5 bases of the junction unmatched. This CDR3 contains 13 residues. The CDR3 nucleotides read TGTGCCAGCAGGACAGGGATCCTCTACGAGCAGTACTTC. Protein sequence: CASRTGILYEQYF.

The CDR3 protein is CASSQVWAQEERTQYF. The CDR3 DNA is TGTGCCAGCAGCCAGGTGTGGGCACAAGAAGAGCGGACCCAGTACTTC. The chain employs TRBV14 and TRBJ2-5; D is unresolved. The CDR3 is 16 amino acids. V was clipped by 3 bases and J by 7 bases, with 21 bases between them. Looked up from germline, CDR1 is SGHDN and CDR2 is FVKESK.

This clone was picked up many times. The V call is TRBV12-3 or TRBV12-4, the J call TRBJ2-5; the match to TRBD2 covers 16 bases. V lost 5 bases and J lost 4; bases outside the gene matches: 4. This CDR3 spans 16 amino acids. CDR3 DNA: TGTGCCAGCAGTCCGGGACTAGCGGGAGGGGTAGAGACCCAGTACTTC. It codes for CASSPGLAGGVETQYF.

CDR3 in amino acids: CSARESGSLDGYTF. CDR3 bases: TGCAGTGCTAGAGAATCGGGCAGCCTCGATGGCTACACCTTC. The chain uses TRBV20-1 and TRBJ1-2; no definite D call. Trimming left V 0 bases short and J 6 bases short, with 14 bases between. Germline CDR1 is DFQATT and CDR2 is SNEGSKA (reference sequence). The CDR3 is made up of 14 amino acids.

This clone was picked up many times. The chain is built from TRBV7-2 and TRBJ2-3; 10 nucleotides align to TRBD2. The trim removed 4 bases at V and 2 bases at J, leaving 6 bases unmatched. This CDR3 comprises 16 residues. Germline CDR1 is SGHTA and CDR2 is FQGNSA. The CDR3 spells CASSSILAGLTDTQYF. The CDR3 nucleotides are TGTGCCAGCAGCTCGATACTAGCGGGACTCACAGATACGCAGTATTTT. Looking up the rest from reference TRBV7-2 and TRBJ2-3 gives the full variable domain: GAGVSQSPSNKVTEKGKDVELRCDPISGHTALYWYRQSLGQGLEFLIYFQGNSAPDKSGLPSDRFSAERTGGSVSTLTIQRTQQEDSAVYLCASSSILAGLTDTQYFGPGTRLTVL.

Remarks on this clone: A much larger clone sits a single nucleotide away, making a read error possible. This sample includes further DNA sequences coding for the same CDR3. The chain recombines TRBV11-3 with TRBJ2-3; the D is unclear. The CDR3 has 15 amino acids. From germline, CDR1 is SGHNT and CDR2 YENEEA. Trimming pared 5 bases from V and 0 bases from J, leaving 12 bases between. CDR3: CASSRRLTSTDTQYF. CDR3 bases: TGTGCCAGCAGCCGACGGCTGACTAGCACAGATACGCAGTATTTT. The variable domain in full, completed from reference TRBV11-3 and TRBJ2-3, reads EAGVVQSPRYKIIEKKQPVAFWCNPISGHNTLYWYLQNLGQGPELLIRYENEEAVDDSQLPKDRFSAERLKGVDSTLKIQPAELGDSAVYLCASSRRLTSTDTQYFGPGTRLTVL.

This clone is medium-sized by share. The rearrangement uses TRBV27 and TRBJ1-2; 7 bases fit TRBD1. Germline loops: CDR1 MNHEY, CDR2 SMNVEV (reference sequence). With V trimmed by 6 bases and J by 3 bases, 4 bases remained unmatched. This CDR3 has 13 residues. CDR3 in DNA: TGTGCCAGCAGCTTAACAGGGGACTATGGCTACACCTTC. Its translation is CASSLTGDYGYTF.

For this clone: A much larger clone sits a single nucleotide away, making a read error possible. V usage is TRBV7-2 and J usage is TRBJ2-3; D perhaps matches TRBD1 (6 bases). Germline V gene data show CDR1 as SGHTA and CDR2 as FQGNSA. The CDR3 is 13 residues long. As DNA, the CDR3 is TGTGCCAGCAACCTAAACAGGGCAGATACGCGGTATTTT. Encoded protein: CASNLNRADTRYF.

This clone was counted at least ten times. The CDR3 ends on some other residue instead of the conserved phenylalanine or tryptophan, so this is likely a read error. V gene TRBV6-5 combines with J gene TRBJ2-1, with D possibly TRBD2 on 6 matching bases. The V and J ends lost 6 bases and 5 bases respectively, with 23 bases between them. CDR3 size: 17 residues. Germline V gives CDR1 MNHEY, CDR2 SVGAGI. The CDR3 nucleotides read TGTGCCAGCAGCCTTCTTTGGGCGACTAGACGGCACAATGAGCAGTTCCTC. Its translation: CASSLLWATRRHNEQFL.

With respect to this clone: The junction shows a germline mismatch at one end, possibly a read error. The rearrangement links TRBV11-2 to TRBJ2-2; D remains ambiguous. From germline, CDR1 is SGHAT and CDR2 FQNNGV. This CDR3 spans 14 amino acids. This CDR3 reads CSSSLVGHTGELFF. CDR3 sequence (DNA): TGTTCCAGCAGCTTAGTCGGGCACACCGGGGAGCTGTTTTTT.

This clone was picked up many times. This sequence joins TRBV6-1 and TRBJ2-7; 9 nucleotides match TRBD2. The CDR3 contains 13 residues. Germline assignment: CDR1 MNHNS and CDR2 SASEGT. V dropped 8 bases and J dropped 2; count of bases not matched to a gene: 4. The CDR3 protein is CASASGRTYEQYF. In DNA form, the CDR3 reads TGTGCCAGCGCCAGCGGGAGGACCTACGAGCAGTACTTC.

The table lists this clone with many counts. The chain couples TRBV5-1 to TRBJ2-3; 8 nucleotides agree with TRBD1. The CDR3 runs to 15 residues. The germline V gene has CDR1 SGHRS and CDR2 YFSETQ. The J segment lost 4 bases and the V segment lost 4 bases, leaving 8 bases of the junction unmatched. CDR3 DNA sequence: TGCGCCAGCAGCCACCTGACAGGGGCACCAGATACGCAGTATTTT. It codes for CASSHLTGAPDTQYF.